This entry lists 5 T cell receptor beta chains sequenced from one sample in a study of human T cells and chemical hapten exposure. Stated time point: pre-sensitization, week 0. Treatment described: therapeutic diphenylcyclopropenone sensitization with weekly scalp DPC. TCRdb recomputed calls from the RACE reads with MiXCR, one row per CDR3 protein. Of around 300,000 distinct CDR3 sequences in the sample, just under 8% are singletons; the top ten hold less than 1.5%. This sample comprised whole blood, obtained in connection with sensitization to the hapten diphenylcyclopropenone (DPC). These receptors all stem from a man between 18 and 29 years old with alopecia areata. Some clones in this sample may be carry-over from other donors' samples.

This clonotype was seen repeatedly, ten times or more. V and J are TRBV11-2 and TRBJ1-2; 8 positions match TRBD1. The V and J ends lost 3 bases and 4 bases, in that order; junction bases with no gene match: 4. Germline loops: CDR1 SGHAT, CDR2 FQNNGV. The CDR3 is made up of 14 amino acids. The CDR3: CASSFSGGAYGYTF. The CDR3 region has the DNA TGTGCCAGCAGCTTCTCAGGGGGCGCCTATGGCTACACCTTC. Looking up the rest from reference TRBV11-2 and TRBJ1-2 gives the full variable domain: EAGVAQSPRYKIIEKRQSVAFWCNPISGHATLYWYQQILGQGPKLLIQFQNNGVVDDSQLPKDRFSAERLKGVDSTLKIQPAKLEDSAVYLCASSFSGGAYGYTFGSGTRLTVV.

This clonotype came up a few times. A read error may account for a junction end that differs from germline. The J gene is TRBJ1-6, the V gene TRBV27; D uncertain. The CDR3 has 15 amino acids. Per the germline V gene, CDR1 is MNHEY and CDR2 is SMNVEV (reference sequence). The CDR3 nucleotides read TGTGCCAGCAGTCGACTGAGCTCCTATAACTCACCCCTCCACTTT. Its translation: CASSRLSSYNSPLHF.

This clonotype has a count of ten or more. This chain connects TRBV29-1 to TRBJ1-2; tentative D call: TRBD1 (5 bases). The length of the CDR3 is 14 residues. Per germline, CDR1 SQVTM and CDR2 ANQGSEA. The V end was cut by 6 bases, the J end by 2 bases, with 16 bases between. This CDR3 is CSVAFSGANYGYTF. In DNA, the CDR3 is TGCAGCGTGGCCTTTTCCGGGGCCAACTATGGCTACACCTTC.

The chain combines TRBV7-2 with TRBJ2-5; TRBD1 matches at 9 bases. V gave up 1 base and J gave up 5 bases; unmatched junction bases: 5. Looked up from germline, CDR1 is SGHTA and CDR2 is FQGNSA. The CDR3 length is 15 residues. The CDR3 DNA follows: TGTGCCAGCAGCTTAGTTGGGGACAGGGAGGAGACCCAGTACTTC. Encoded protein: CASSLVGDREETQYF.

This chain connects TRBV6-2 or TRBV6-3 to TRBJ2-3; TRBD2 agrees at 8 bases. V lost 2 bases to trimming and J lost 2 bases; unmatched junction nucleotides: 9. The CDR3 has 17 residues. Germline V gene sequence: CDR1 MNHEY, CDR2 SVGEGT. This CDR3 is CASSYPTAGDVTDTQYF. Written as DNA, the CDR3 is TGTGCCAGCAGTTACCCGACAGCGGGGGATGTCACAGATACGCAGTATTTT.